Listed below are T cell receptor beta chains from one sample, sequenced in a study of blood T cell repertoires in COVID-19. Some clones are missing from TCRdb's copy, which holds only in-frame ones; the method was immunoSEQ multiplex PCR. The table has roughly 76,000 clones, 87% seen once; the top ten hold about a tenth. Material: peripheral blood. The receptors stem from a woman aged 18-29 years with acute or convalescent COVID-19. Each CDR3 is given with its conserved first and last residue.

J gene,V gene,CDR3 protein
TRBJ1-1,TRBV30,CAWTTQGITFF
TRBJ2-1,TRBV3-1/TRBV3-2,CASSLGLLGHNEQFF
TRBJ1-1,TRBV5-5,CASSLGQLYTEAFF
TRBJ1-3,TRBV7-9,CGSVPSSGNTIYF
TRBJ2-3,TRBV7-8,CASSRGLAGGRNTQYF
TRBJ2-5,TRBV11-3,CASSLYARETQYF
TRBJ2-3,TRBV3-1/TRBV3-2,CASSLAGDTQYF
TRBJ2-1,TRBV7-9,CASSLTGGSYNEQFF
TRBJ2-7,TRBV7-9,CASSLVSLAGLSYEQYF
TRBJ2-7,TRBV11-2,CASSSLSHEQYF
TRBJ2-6,TRBV28,CASSQGESSGANVLTF
TRBJ1-3,TRBV7-4,CASSLVDRVRAGNTIYF
TRBJ2-1,TRBV11-2,CASSLTGTSVYNEQFF
TRBJ1-6,TRBV28,CASRAGVVSSPLHF
TRBJ2-1,TRBV30,CAWSVAGGYNEQFF
TRBJ2-7,TRBV27,CASSPLAGNSYEQYF
TRBJ2-5,TRBV5-1,CASRRTGGREETQYF
TRBJ2-5,TRBV19,CASSKGGGETQYF
TRBJ1-4,TRBV21-1,CASSTRDRGTSNEKLFF
TRBJ1-4,TRBV7-8,CASSSFNRGRSEKLFF
TRBJ1-6,TRBV30,CAWNSDSYNSPLHF
TRBJ2-7,TRBV7-2,CASSFDGGSYEQYF
TRBJ2-7,TRBV28,CASSPPRTVTYEQYF
TRBJ1-2,TRBV4-1,CASSDTPANYGYTF
TRBJ2-2,TRBV4-1,CASSPMTLGPSRRDTGELFF
TRBJ1-1,TRBV25-1,CASSSGQEVGAFF
TRBJ2-3,TRBV15,CATSRSRADTQYF
TRBJ2-3,TRBV6-5,CASILAVTDTQYF
TRBJ2-5,TRBV7-2,CASSLGGFEGETQYF
TRBJ1-2,TRBV11-2,CASSPPTELNYGYTF
TRBJ2-5,TRBV7-2,CASSSSGSGRVQETQYF
TRBJ1-5,TRBV20-1,CSASSAGFNQPQHF
TRBJ2-1,TRBV28,CASGAYNEQFF
TRBJ1-5,TRBV10-3,CAISDRVAQPQHF
TRBJ2-1,TRBV7-9,CASSTRLAGDDEQFF
TRBJ1-3,TRBV2,CASSEILTGLNGNTIYF